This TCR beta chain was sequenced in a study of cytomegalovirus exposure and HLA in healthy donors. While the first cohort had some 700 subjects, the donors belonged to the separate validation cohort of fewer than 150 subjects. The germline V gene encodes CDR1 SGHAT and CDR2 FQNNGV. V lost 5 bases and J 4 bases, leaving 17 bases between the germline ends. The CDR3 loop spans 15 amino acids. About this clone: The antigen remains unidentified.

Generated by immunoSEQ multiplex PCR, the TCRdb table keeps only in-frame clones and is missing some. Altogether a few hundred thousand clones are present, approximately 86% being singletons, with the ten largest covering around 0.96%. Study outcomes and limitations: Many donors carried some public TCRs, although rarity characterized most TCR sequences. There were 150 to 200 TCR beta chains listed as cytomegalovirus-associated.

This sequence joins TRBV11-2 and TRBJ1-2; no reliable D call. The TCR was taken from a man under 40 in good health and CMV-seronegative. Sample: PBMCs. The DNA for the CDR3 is TGTGCCAGCAGCAACCGTTTTGCAGGCGTCTATGGCTACACCTTC. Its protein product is CASSNRFAGVYGYTF. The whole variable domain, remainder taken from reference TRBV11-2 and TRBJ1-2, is EAGVAQSPRYKIIEKRQSVAFWCNPISGHATLYWYQQILGQGPKLLIQFQNNGVVDDSQLPKDRFSAERLKGVDSTLKIQPAKLEDSAVYLCASSNRFAGVYGYTFGSGTRLTVV.